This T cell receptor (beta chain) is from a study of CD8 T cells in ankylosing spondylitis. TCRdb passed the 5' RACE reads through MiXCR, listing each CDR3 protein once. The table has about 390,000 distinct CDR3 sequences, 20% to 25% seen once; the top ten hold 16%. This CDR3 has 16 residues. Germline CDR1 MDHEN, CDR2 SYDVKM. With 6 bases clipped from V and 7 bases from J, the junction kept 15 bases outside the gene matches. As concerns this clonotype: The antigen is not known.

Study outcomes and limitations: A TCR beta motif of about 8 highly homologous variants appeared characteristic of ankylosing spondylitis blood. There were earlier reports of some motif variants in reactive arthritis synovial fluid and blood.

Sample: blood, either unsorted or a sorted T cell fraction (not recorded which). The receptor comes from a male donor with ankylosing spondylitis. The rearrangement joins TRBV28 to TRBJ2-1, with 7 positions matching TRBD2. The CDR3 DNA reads TGTGCCAGCAGAAGAATCGGGGGGAGGGTTGGGAATGAGCAGTTCTTC. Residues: CASRRIGGRVGNEQFF. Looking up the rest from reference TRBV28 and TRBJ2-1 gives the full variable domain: DVKVTQSSRYLVKRTGEKVFLECVQDMDHENMFWYRQDPGLGLRLIYFSYDVKMKEKGDIPEGYSVSREKKERFSLILESASTNQTSMYLCASRRIGGRVGNEQFFGPGTRLTVL.